These 23 T cell receptor beta chains were sequenced from one sample in a study of PD-1 blockade in classical Hodgkin lymphoma. TCRdb keeps only in-frame clones here, not all; method: immunoSEQ multiplex PCR. The data contain around 19,000 clones, nearly 75% of them singletons. Relapse was seen in all patients after autologous stem cell transplantation, and brentuximab vedotin exposure was variable. Sequenced material: peripheral blood mononuclear cells (PBMCs), taken before the second cycle of nivolumab. The receptors shown here come from a human donor with classical Hodgkin lymphoma.

This clone showed up just a few times. The chain links TRBV5-6 to TRBJ2-3; no clear D. Per the germline V gene, CDR1 is SGHDT and CDR2 is YYEEEE. V gave up 0 bases and J gave up 2 bases, with 7 bases separating them. This CDR3 comprises 14 residues. This CDR3 reads CASSLVQITDTQYF. The CDR3 DNA reads as TGTGCCAGCAGCTTGGTACAGATCACAGATACGCAGTATTTT.

The rearrangement uses TRBV2 and TRBJ1-2; weak D call: TRBD1 (6 bases). Germline CDR1 reads SNHLY; CDR2 reads FYNNEI. This CDR3 spans 17 amino acids. Trimming cost V 2 bases and J 7 bases, with 23 bases left between them. The DNA for the CDR3 is TGTGCCAGCAGTGAAAGGGAACAGGGATCGCCGATTTCTGGCTACACCTTC. This codes for CASSEREQGSPISGYTF.

This clone has only one observation. V gene TRBV19 combines with J gene TRBJ2-1; D uncertain. This CDR3 has 12 amino acids. CDR1 and CDR2 from the germline V gene are LNHDA and SQIVND (reference sequence). V was cut by 8 bases and J by 8 bases, with 13 bases left in between. Here the CDR3 DNA reads TGTGCCAGTGGCCGACGAACCGATGAGCAGTTCTTC. It codes for CASGRRTDEQFF.

This chain uses TRBV10-3 with TRBJ2-2, with TRBD2 identical over 8 bases. CDR1 and CDR2 (germline): ENHRY, SYGVKD. This CDR3 is built from 18 residues. The ends lost 0 bases at V and 0 bases at J; junction bases unmatched: 6. CDR3 nucleotide sequence: TGTGCCATCAGTGAGTCTGGCGCGGGGGGCCCGAACACCGGGGAGCTGTTTTTT. It codes for CAISESGAGGPNTGELFF.

This clone was counted a single time. One end of the junction varies from germline; a read error may be responsible. The chain recombines TRBV5-1 with TRBJ2-2, with D perhaps TRBD2 (7 bases). CDR1 SGHRS and CDR2 YFSETQ come from the germline V gene. There are 17 residues in the CDR3. The DNA of the CDR3 is TGCGCCCGCAGCTTTGCCGCGAGGGGGGGAGACACCGGGGAGCTGTTTTTT. It specifies CARSFAARGGDTGELFF.

The CDR3 region is CASRQGRSYEQYF. The CDR3 nucleotides read TGCGCCAGTAGACAGGGGCGATCCTACGAGCAGTACTTC. The chain links TRBV10-2 to TRBJ2-7, with TRBD1 matching over 8 bases. There are 13 residues in the CDR3. J lost 1 base, V lost 9 bases, and 5 bases had no gene match. CDR1 and CDR2 from the germline V gene are WSHSY and SAAADI.

This clone was recorded a few times. The rearrangement links TRBV7-8 to TRBJ1-2, with 12 nucleotides matching TRBD1. Germline CDR1 reads SGHVS; CDR2 reads FQNEAQ. The CDR3 has 14 amino acids. V lost 3 bases and J lost 7; bases outside the gene matches: 3. The CDR3 nucleotides read TGTGCCAGCAGCTTTTTGGGACAGGGGGCTGGCTACACCTTC. Translation gives CASSFLGQGAGYTF. The complete variable domain, with remaining parts taken from reference TRBV7-8 and TRBJ1-2, reads GAGVSQSPRYKVAKRGQDVALRCDPISGHVSLFWYQQALGQGPEFLTYFQNEAQLDKSGLPSDRFFAERPEGSVSTLKIQRTQQEDSAVYLCASSFLGQGAGYTFGSGTRLTVV.

The rearrangement joins TRBV11-2 to TRBJ1-2; D uncertain. The V end was cut by 5 bases, the J end by 3 bases, with 25 bases between. The CDR3 length is 18 residues. Looked up from germline, CDR1 is SGHAT and CDR2 is FQNNGV. This chain's CDR3 is CASSRFLSGSDSHYGYTF. CDR3 coding DNA: TGTGCCAGCAGCCGTTTTTTAAGCGGGAGCGATTCGCACTATGGCTACACCTTC.

This clone was seen more than once but under ten times. The rearrangement joins TRBV2 to TRBJ2-2; D is unresolved. The length of the CDR3 is 16 residues. V was trimmed by 2 bases and J by 6 bases, leaving 16 bases between them. Germline V CDR1 and CDR2: SNHLY, FYNNEI. The chain's CDR3 is CASSEPATTTAGELFF. In DNA, the CDR3 is TGTGCCAGCAGTGAACCAGCCACTACCACAGCCGGGGAGCTGTTTTTT. The full variable domain, completed using reference TRBV2 and TRBJ2-2, is EPEVTQTPSHQVTQMGQEVILRCVPISNHLYFYWYRQILGQKVEFLVSFYNNEISEKSEIFDDQFSVERPDGSNFTLKIRSTKLEDSAMYFCASSEPATTTAGELFFGEGSRLTVL.

The chain recombines TRBV2 with TRBJ2-2; possible D gene TRBD2, 7 bases. The ends were cut back, 9 bases at V and 4 bases at J, with 30 bases in the middle. CDR3 length: 19 residues. CDR1 and CDR2 from the germline V gene are SNHLY and FYNNEI. CDR3 bases: TGTGCCAGAAGGGCCGGGGCCAGGGGACTAACACGGGGCACCGGGGAGCTGTTTTTT. It is translated as CARRAGARGLTRGTGELFF.

The chain has TRBV11-3 and TRBJ2-2; unclear D gene. Trimming removed 1 base at V and 4 bases at J, with 7 bases between. Germline CDR1 reads SGHNT; CDR2 reads YENEEA. This CDR3 is built from 14 residues. The CDR3 sequence is CASSLGPTTGELFF. The CDR3 DNA follows: TGTGCCAGCAGCTTAGGGCCTACCACCGGGGAGCTGTTTTTT.

This clone was seen a handful of times. The chain has TRBV7-8 and TRBJ2-7, with 9 bases lining up with TRBD2. The CDR3 length is 16 residues. The germline gives CDR1 SGHVS, CDR2 FQNEAQ. After removal of 3 bases from V and 2 bases from J, the junction contained 8 bases not matched to a gene. The CDR3 DNA is TGTGCCAGCAGCTTCTCCCCGGGACTAGCCCCCTACGAGCAGTACTTC. Translated: CASSFSPGLAPYEQYF.

The table lists this clone with a count of one. The rearrangement uses TRBV27 and TRBJ2-2, with 9 positions matching TRBD1. V lost 7 bases and J lost 7; bases outside the gene matches: 10. Germline CDR1 is MNHEY and CDR2 is SMNVEV (reference sequence). The CDR3 covers 15 residues. The CDR3 loop reads CASTPTGGLFGELFF. The CDR3 DNA follows: TGTGCCAGCACCCCGACAGGGGGACTTTTCGGGGAGCTGTTTTTT.

V is TRBV6-1 and J is TRBJ2-5; 12 positions agree with TRBD2. J was trimmed by 5 bases and V by 2 bases; bases with no gene match: 6. CDR3 length equals 16 residues. CDR1 is MNHNS and CDR2 is SASEGT in the germline V gene. This CDR3 is CASSEFGLAGMETQYF. The CDR3 DNA is TGTGCCAGCAGTGAATTTGGACTAGCGGGAATGGAGACCCAGTACTTC.

The chain carries TRBV19 and TRBJ1-3, with D unresolved. The germline CDR1 and CDR2 sequences are LNHDA and SQIVND (reference sequence). The CDR3 is 14 amino acids. V was pared by 3 bases and J by 3 bases, with 9 bases between. As DNA, the CDR3 is TGTGCCAGTAGTATTAGTACGTTTGGAAACACCATATATTTT. It specifies CASSISTFGNTIYF.

V and J are TRBV4-1 and TRBJ2-3; TRBD2 might be the D (6 bases). This CDR3 has 18 residues. CDR1 and CDR2 (germline): MGHRA, YSYEKL. The V end was cut by 6 bases, the J end by 0 bases, with 22 bases between. The CDR3 DNA reads as TGCGCCAGCAGTGAGACTAGAAACGCTGCTTCTAGCACAGATACGCAGTATTTT. The encoded protein is CASSETRNAASSTDTQYF.

The chain uses TRBV10-3 and TRBJ2-2, with D perhaps TRBD1 (6 bases). V lost 6 bases, J lost 4 bases, and 15 bases lay in between. Per germline, CDR1 ENHRY and CDR2 SYGVKD. The CDR3 is 15 residues long. The CDR3 loop reads CAISRDTRSTGELFF. CDR3 DNA: TGTGCCATCAGCCGGGACACACGATCCACCGGGGAGCTGTTTTTT.

The V and J genes are TRBV6-5 and TRBJ2-7; 7 bases match TRBD2. Trimming took 2 bases from V and 7 from J; bases not matched to a gene: 11. The CDR3 is 15 residues long. The germline CDR1 and CDR2 sequences are MNHEY and SVGAGI. CDR3 bases: TGTGCCAGCAGTTACGGAGGGACTATGGGGGGGGAGCAGTACTTC. Translation gives CASSYGGTMGGEQYF.

The V call is TRBV5-6, the J call TRBJ2-1; 8 positions agree with TRBD2. This CDR3 comprises 16 residues. V shed 4 bases, J shed 2 bases, and the junction held 8 bases outside the gene matches. CDR1 and CDR2 from the germline V gene are SGHDT and YYEEEE. DNA for the CDR3: TGTGCCAGCAGCCACGGGAGGGAGCGTACCTACAATGAGCAGTTCTTC. Its protein is CASSHGRERTYNEQFF.

In its sample, this clone is medium-sized. The chain uses TRBV30 and TRBJ2-7, with 10 positions matching TRBD1. CDR1 GTSNPN and CDR2 SVGIG come from the germline V gene (reference sequence). Trimming cost V 2 bases and J 5 bases; bases outside gene matches: 6. The CDR3 has 14 residues. The CDR3 bases are TGTGCCTGGAGTTTTCCGGGACAGGGGAACGAGCAGTACTTC. Its translation is CAWSFPGQGNEQYF.

This clone showed up just once. V gene TRBV27 combines with J gene TRBJ1-6; D unclear. The CDR3 sequence is 14 residues long. V was clipped by 6 bases and J by 5 bases, with 11 bases between them. Per germline, CDR1 MNHEY and CDR2 SMNVEV (reference sequence). The CDR3 DNA is TGTGCCAGCAGCTCCCGCCAGGATAATTCACCCCTCCACTTT. It specifies CASSSRQDNSPLHF.

The chain uses TRBV5-5 and TRBJ2-6; D is possibly TRBD1 (5 bases). The germline V gene has CDR1 SGHKS and CDR2 YYEKEE (reference sequence). Deletions cut 5 bases from V and 0 bases from J, with 9 bases between. The CDR3 has 15 residues. Written as DNA, the CDR3 is TGTGCCAGCAGTATAGGGGCCTCTGGGGCCAACGTCCTGACTTTC. Translating gives CASSIGASGANVLTF.

This clone is categorized as medium-sized (0.01 to 0.1%). The chain is built from TRBV4-2 and TRBJ2-7; 8 bases align to TRBD2. Germline CDR1 is LGHNA and CDR2 is YNFKEQ. The CDR3 has 16 amino acids. After removal of 5 bases from V and 3 bases from J, the junction contained 12 bases not matched to a gene. The CDR3 region has the DNA TGTGCCAGCAGCTTGATGGCTAGCGGGCTCGTCTACGAGCAGTACTTC. It translates to CASSLMASGLVYEQYF.